The clone carrying this T cell receptor beta chain came up many times. The antigen remains undetermined. These data are taken from a study of neurological immune-mediated disorders. The cDNA was generated through 5'RACE incorporating 10-nucleotide random UMIs. TCRdb reprocessed the 5' RACE reads with MiXCR, giving one entry per CDR3 protein. The table records fewer than 90,000 distinct CDR3 sequences, around 5.5% of them present only once. Broader study findings: One related-CDR3 cluster, which may be a signature, held the repertoires of 18 of 34 multiple sclerosis patients after phylogenetic grouping. Whereas HTLV-1-associated myelopathy showed the most TCR clonal expansion, multiple sclerosis showed the least, with levels below those of healthy controls.

The CDR3 contains 16 residues. Germline assignment: CDR1 KGHSH and CDR2 LQKENI. The junction had 11 bases not matched to a gene; V was cut back by 6 bases and J by 4 bases. The sample taken for sequencing was PBMCs. The genes are TRBV18 and TRBJ1-4; 7 nucleotides align to TRBD1. The sequence derives from a man aged 18 to 29 with multiple sclerosis. CDR3 in DNA: TGTGCCAGCTCGCGAAACGGCGGGACAGTTAATGAAAAACTGTTTTTT. It specifies CASSRNGGTVNEKLFF.